This section outlines one T cell receptor (beta chain) sequence together with its context. The data belong to a study of blood T cell repertoires in COVID-19. Study-level information: The United States, Italy and Spain supplied acute and convalescent COVID-19 samples. The cDNA or gDNA used as material had been derived from T cells, B-cell-depleted T cells, or PBMCs.

In the original processing: The authors estimated nucleated cell counts from reference gene primer amplification. TCRdb's table, derived via immunoSEQ multiplex PCR, lists solely in-frame clones and lacks some. The V and J calls and clone size were taken over from that table, and D and trimming were inferred from the DNA. The table has 95,000 to 110,000 clones, 87% seen once. V shed 4 bases, J shed 3 bases, and the junction held 15 bases outside the gene matches. This CDR3 has 18 amino acids. Germline V gene data show CDR1 as LNHNV and CDR2 as YYDKDF (reference sequence). V is TRBV15 and J is TRBJ2-3; 8 nucleotides align to TRBD2. The sequence was obtained from a man aged 50 to 60 with acute or convalescent COVID-19. The sequencing sample was made of peripheral blood. As DNA, the CDR3 is TGTGCCACCAGCATTCTGGGCTTAGCGGGAAGCCTAACAGATACGCAGTATTTT. Protein product: CATSILGLAGSLTDTQYF.